This T cell receptor beta chain originates from a study of shared clonotypes between healthy human individuals. Study-wide context: The study enrolled a couple of women and three men aged 18 to 49.

Comments on this clone: One end of the junction does not line up with germline, which may come from a read error.

Germline V gene data show CDR1 as MNHNY and CDR2 as SVGAGI (reference sequence). The CDR3 sequence is 14 residues long. Assay: immunoSEQ multiplex PCR; the TCRdb copy retains only in-frame clones and omits some. Here the sample spans about 2 million clones, 95% being singletons. The TCR was taken from a man aged 18 to 30 in good health. The V call is TRBV6-6, the J call TRBJ1-1; possible D gene TRBD1, 5 bases. The sample consisted of naive CD4+ T cells sorted from blood. Described subset: CD45RA+ positively selected. The CDR3 sequence: CAISDGGVNTEAFF. CDR3 sequence (DNA): TGTGCCATCAGTGATGGGGGGGTGAACACTGAAGCTTTCTTT.